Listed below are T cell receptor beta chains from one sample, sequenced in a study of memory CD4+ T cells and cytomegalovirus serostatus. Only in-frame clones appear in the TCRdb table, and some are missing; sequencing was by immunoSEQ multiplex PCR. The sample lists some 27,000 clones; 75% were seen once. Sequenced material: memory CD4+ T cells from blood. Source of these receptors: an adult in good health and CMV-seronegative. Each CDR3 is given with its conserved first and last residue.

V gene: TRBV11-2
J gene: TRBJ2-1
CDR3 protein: CASSHNIGEDEQFF

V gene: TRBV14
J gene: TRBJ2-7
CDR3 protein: CASSQGLQGAQYF

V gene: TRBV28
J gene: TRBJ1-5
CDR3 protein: CASSFVGRINQPQHF

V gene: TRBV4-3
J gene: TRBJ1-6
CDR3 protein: CASSQDKDRAGGSSPLHF

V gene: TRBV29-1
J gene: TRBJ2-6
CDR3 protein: CSVAGQAGANVLTF

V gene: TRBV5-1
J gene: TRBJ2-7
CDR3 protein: CASRGVASSYEQYF

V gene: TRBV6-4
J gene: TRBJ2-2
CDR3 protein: CASRIDWNTGELFF

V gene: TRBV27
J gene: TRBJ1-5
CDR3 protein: CASSVRAYQPQHF

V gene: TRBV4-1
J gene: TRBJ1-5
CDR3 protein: CASSQGPGQGLFSNQPQHF

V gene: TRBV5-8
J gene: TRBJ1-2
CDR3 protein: CASTPWGNYGYTF

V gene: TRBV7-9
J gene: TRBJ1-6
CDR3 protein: CASSLEGGPSSSYNSPLHF

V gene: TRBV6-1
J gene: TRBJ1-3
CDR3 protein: CASSLAGKGGNTIYF

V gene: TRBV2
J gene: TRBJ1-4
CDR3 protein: CASSEAPPGEYNEKLFF

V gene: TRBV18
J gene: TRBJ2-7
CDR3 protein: CASSPPSQGRRGEQYF

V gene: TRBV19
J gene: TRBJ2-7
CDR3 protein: CASLQGPYEQYF

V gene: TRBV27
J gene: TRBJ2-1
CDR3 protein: CASRTSGTSSNEQFF

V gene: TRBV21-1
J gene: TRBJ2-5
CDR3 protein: CASSRGSGSQETQYF

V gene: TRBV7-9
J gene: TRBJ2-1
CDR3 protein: CASSFSGSDEQFF

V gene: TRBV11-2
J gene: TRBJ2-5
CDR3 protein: CASSLASSGGQETQYF

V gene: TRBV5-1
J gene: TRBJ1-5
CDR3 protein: CASSLGGGNNQPQHF

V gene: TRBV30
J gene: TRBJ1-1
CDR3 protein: CVGRPVTLTEAFF